This entry describes one T cell receptor beta chain. As yet, its antigen is unknown. V was pared by 0 bases and J by 3 bases, with 6 bases between. This CDR3 spans 13 amino acids. From germline, CDR1 is SGHRS and CDR2 YFSETQ. This specimen belongs to a study of T cell responses to AZD1222 COVID-19 vaccine. Points from the study as a whole: Reportedly, nearly half the spike-specific TCRs target unmutated variant regions. Vaccination with two AZD1222 doses was followed by a rise in Spike-specific TCR breadth and depth. The study identified only five to seven AZD1222 recipients as seropositive at baseline.

Measured with immunoSEQ multiplex PCR; TCRdb has only the in-frame clones, and not every one. The sample comprises 130,000 or so clones, roughly nine tenths of which are singletons, and approximately 9.4% rests with the top ten. The sequence derives from an adult who received the AZD1222 COVID-19 vaccine. This chain connects TRBV5-1 to TRBJ1-1; unclear D gene. Here the sequenced sample was peripheral blood, taken 28 days after the second AZD1222 dose. The DNA of the CDR3 is TGCGCCAGCAGCTTGGCCGGATACACTGAAGCTTTCTTT. Translation gives CASSLAGYTEAFF.